This TCR beta chain originates from a study of T-cell memory formation after mild COVID-19. TCRdb redid the calling of the 5' RACE reads with MiXCR, one entry per CDR3 protein. This sample has roughly 250,000 distinct CDR3 sequences, with over 15% found just once. The sequence was obtained from a man aged 18 to 30 who had mild COVID-19 (a few samples of this study predate the infection). Cell type and time point are not known. The sample was PBMCs or a T cell subset sorted from them (not recorded which).

CDR3 DNA sequence: TGTGCCAGCAGTTCGACAGCCCTGGGCTACACCTTC. Encoded protein: CASSSTALGYTF. The genes are TRBV12-3 or TRBV12-4 and TRBJ1-2, with D perhaps matching TRBD1 (5 bases). The CDR3 runs 12 residues. The V and J ends lost 4 bases and 8 bases respectively, with 11 bases between them.